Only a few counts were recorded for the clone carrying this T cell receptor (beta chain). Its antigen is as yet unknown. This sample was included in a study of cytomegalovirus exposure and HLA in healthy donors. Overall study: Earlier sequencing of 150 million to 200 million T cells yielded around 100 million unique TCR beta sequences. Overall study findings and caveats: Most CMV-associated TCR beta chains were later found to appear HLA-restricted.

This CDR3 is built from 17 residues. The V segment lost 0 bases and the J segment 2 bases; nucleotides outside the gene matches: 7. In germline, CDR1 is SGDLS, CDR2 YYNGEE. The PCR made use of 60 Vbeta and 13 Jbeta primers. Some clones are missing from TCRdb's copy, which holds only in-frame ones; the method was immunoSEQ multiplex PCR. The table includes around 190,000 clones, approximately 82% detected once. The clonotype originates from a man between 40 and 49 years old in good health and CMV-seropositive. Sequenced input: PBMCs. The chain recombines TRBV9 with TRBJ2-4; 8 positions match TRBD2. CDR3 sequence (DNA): TGTGCCAGCAGCGTAGCGGGGAGCGGGAGTACCAAAAACATTCAGTACTTC. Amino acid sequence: CASSVAGSGSTKNIQYF.